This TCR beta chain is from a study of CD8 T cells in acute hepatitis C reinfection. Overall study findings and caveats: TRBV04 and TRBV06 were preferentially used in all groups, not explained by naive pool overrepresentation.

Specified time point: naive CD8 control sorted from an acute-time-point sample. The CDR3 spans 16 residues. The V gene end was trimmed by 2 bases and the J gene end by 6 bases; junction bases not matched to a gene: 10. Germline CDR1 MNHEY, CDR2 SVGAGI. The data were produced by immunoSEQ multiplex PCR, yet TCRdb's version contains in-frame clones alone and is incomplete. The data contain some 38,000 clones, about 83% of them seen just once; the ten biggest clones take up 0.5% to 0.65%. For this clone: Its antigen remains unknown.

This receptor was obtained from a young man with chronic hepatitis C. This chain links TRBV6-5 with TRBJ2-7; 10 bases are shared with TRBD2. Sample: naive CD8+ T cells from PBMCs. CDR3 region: CASSYPSASGSFEQYF. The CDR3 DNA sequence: TGTGCCAGCAGTTACCCCTCCGCTAGCGGGAGTTTCGAGCAGTACTTC.